Shown below are 5 T cell receptor beta chains from a single sample sequenced in a study of T cell repertoires in cytomegalovirus infection. The antigens these receptors bind are not known. Using its own MiXCR run on the reads, TCRdb lists one record per CDR3 protein. Of some 920,000 distinct CDR3 sequences listed, approximately 30% are singletons. The sequenced sample was cultured CD8+ T cells from PBMCs, obtained from culture after CMV antigen stimulation. The source of these receptors is a human donor in good health (CMV status not recorded). Some clones in this sample may be carry-over from other donors' samples.

V gene TRBV24-1 combines with J gene TRBJ2-1; a weak D match, TRBD2 (6 bases). Germline V gives CDR1 KGHDR, CDR2 SFDVKD. This CDR3 region has 13 residues. V was shortened by 3 bases and J by 10 bases, with 12 bases between the two germline ends. CDR3 coding DNA: TGTGCCACCAGTGATCCCACCGGAGGGGAGCAGTTCTTC. As protein: CATSDPTGGEQFF.

This chain uses TRBV6-6 with TRBJ2-2, with TRBD2 identical over 13 bases. The CDR3 spans 17 residues. CDR1 MNHNY and CDR2 SVGAGI come from the germline V gene (reference sequence). The V gene end was trimmed by 4 bases and the J gene end by 0 bases; junction bases not matched to a gene: 2. The CDR3 here is CASSSGLAGPNTGELFF. The CDR3 DNA follows: TGTGCCAGCAGTTCGGGACTAGCGGGACCGAACACCGGGGAGCTGTTTTTT.

This clonotype has just a few counts. The V call is TRBV5-1, the J call TRBJ1-1; a weak D match, TRBD1 (6 bases). The ends were cut back, 4 bases at V and 2 bases at J, with 12 bases in the middle. Germline values: CDR1 SGHRS, CDR2 YFSETQ. The CDR3 sequence is 14 residues long. CDR3 amino acids: CASSATGENTEAFF. CDR3 DNA sequence: TGCGCCAGCAGCGCGACAGGCGAAAACACTGAAGCTTTCTTT.

V usage is TRBV6-6 and J usage is TRBJ1-3; 8 nucleotides match TRBD1. The CDR3 totals 17 residues. With 2 bases clipped from V and 0 bases from J, the junction kept 6 bases outside the gene matches. Looked up from germline, CDR1 is MNHNY and CDR2 is SVGAGI (reference sequence). CDR3 DNA: TGTGCCAGCAGTTACCCGGGACAGGAGAGCTCTGGAAACACCATATATTTT. This sequence encodes CASSYPGQESSGNTIYF.

This clonotype was seen only a few times. The chain employs TRBV6-2 or TRBV6-3 and TRBJ1-1; D gene ambiguous. CDR3 length: 13 residues. CDR1 and CDR2 from the germline V gene are MNHEY and SVGEGT. V lost 5 bases to trimming and J lost 0 bases, with 7 bases between them. The CDR3: CASSGNLNTEAFF. DNA for the CDR3: TGTGCCAGCAGTGGGAACCTGAACACTGAAGCTTTCTTT.